These 25 T cell receptor beta chains originate from one sample sequenced in a study of T cells after posttransplantation cyclophosphamide. Control samples came 1 year after myeloablative marrow transplants with methotrexate plus calcineurin inhibitor. Libraries were prepared by immunoSEQ multiplex PCR; TCRdb keeps only in-frame clonotypes and omits some of them. The sample lists about 21,000 clones, 80% to 90% occurring once. Material: PBMCs, obtained 350 to 400 days after allogeneic stem cell transplant with calcineurin inhibitor and methotrexate. The source is a female patient aged 25-39 years who received an allogeneic stem cell transplant from an unrelated donor, was CMV-positive, and had acute and chronic GVHD. Among the T cells, some may be from the graft donor.

About this clone: The same CDR3 also results from other DNA sequences found in this sample. The rearrangement links TRBV5-1 to TRBJ2-1; 13 bases are a match to TRBD2. CDR3 length equals 19 residues. V trimming: 3 bases; J trimming: 0 bases; junction bases outside the gene matches: 9. Germline CDR1 reads SGHRS; CDR2 reads YFSETQ. In nucleotides, the CDR3 is TGCGCCAGCAGCTCCACGGGACTAGCGGGGTCTAGCTCCTACAATGAGCAGTTCTTC. Translated, it gives CASSSTGLAGSSSYNEQFF.

The gene calls are TRBV13 and TRBJ1-2, with 8 bases identical to TRBD1. CDR1 is PRHDT, CDR2 FYEKMQ, per germline (reference sequence). This CDR3 comprises 14 residues. J gave up 8 bases and V 6 bases, and 11 bases lay outside the gene matches. This chain's CDR3 is CASSFRSGGRGYTF. CDR3 DNA sequence: TGTGCCAGCAGTTTTAGGTCAGGGGGCAGAGGCTACACCTTC.

The chain recombines TRBV18 with TRBJ2-1; 9 bases fit TRBD2. The germline CDR1 and CDR2 sequences are KGHSH and LQKENI. With V trimmed by 0 bases and J by 3 bases, 6 bases remained unmatched. This CDR3 spans 17 amino acids. CDR3 protein: CASSPPAGGRDYNEQFF. For the CDR3, the DNA is TGTGCCAGCTCACCACCGGCGGGAGGGCGTGACTACAATGAGCAGTTCTTC.

V is TRBV6-4 and J is TRBJ1-2; a possible D gene is TRBD1 (5 bases). CDR1 is MRHNA, CDR2 SNTAGT, per germline. V was trimmed by 8 bases and J by 5 bases, leaving 18 bases between them. The CDR3 has 14 residues. CDR3 amino acids: CASGSRGSGYGYTF. In nucleotides, the CDR3 is TGTGCCAGCGGATCTCGGGGGTCGGGGTATGGCTACACCTTC.

This sequence joins TRBV5-1 and TRBJ2-4, with TRBD1 identical over 12 bases. The V and J ends lost 6 bases and 0 bases, in that order; junction bases with no gene match: 13. Germline V CDR1 and CDR2: SGHRS, YFSETQ. This CDR3 spans 19 amino acids. The CDR3 loop is CASTHSGTGGSSAKNIQYF. The CDR3 bases are TGCGCCAGCACCCACTCAGGGACAGGGGGCAGTTCAGCCAAAAACATTCAGTACTTC.

The rearrangement uses TRBV7-8 and TRBJ1-1; the D is unclear. V lost 6 bases and J lost 1, with 12 bases in between. The germline CDR1 and CDR2 sequences are SGHVS and FQNEAQ. The CDR3 sequence is 14 residues long. In DNA, the CDR3 is TGTGCCAGCAGAGAGGGAACGGGGAACACTGAAGCTTTCTTT. Translating gives CASREGTGNTEAFF.

This chain links TRBV5-1 with TRBJ2-3; TRBD2 matches at 7 bases. Losses at the gene ends were 0 bases for V and 4 bases for J; bases not matched to a gene: 2. The CDR3 has 14 amino acids. The germline gives CDR1 SGHRS, CDR2 YFSETQ. The CDR3 protein is CASSLGGSADTQYF. For the CDR3, the DNA is TGCGCCAGCAGCTTGGGCGGGAGCGCAGATACGCAGTATTTT.

This sequence joins TRBV9 and TRBJ1-1; a possible D gene is TRBD1 (5 bases). The V and J ends lost 0 bases and 3 bases respectively, with 9 bases between them. Germline-derived CDR1 and CDR2 are SGDLS and YYNGEE. CDR3 length: 14 residues. The CDR3 bases are TGTGCCAGCAGCGTAGCGTACAGGTACACTGAAGCTTTCTTT. Translation gives CASSVAYRYTEAFF.

This sequence joins TRBV7-8 and TRBJ2-1; 9 positions match TRBD2. This CDR3 contains 16 residues. The trim removed 5 bases at V and 0 bases at J, leaving 5 bases unmatched. The germline V gene encodes CDR1 SGHVS and CDR2 FQNEAQ. CDR3 bases: TGTGCCAGCAGCCTATATAGCGGGGGCTCCTACAATGAGCAGTTCTTC. It codes for CASSLYSGGSYNEQFF.

The V gene is TRBV29-1, the J gene TRBJ1-2; weak D call: TRBD1 (6 bases). The CDR3 runs to 14 residues. The germline V gene encodes CDR1 SQVTM and CDR2 ANQGSEA. The V end lost 4 bases, the J end lost 1 base, and 13 bases lay between the germline ends. The CDR3 DNA reads TGCAGCGTTGTAGGGGGATCGGATAACTATGGCTACACCTTC. Translating it yields CSVVGGSDNYGYTF.

The chain employs TRBV11-2 and TRBJ1-2; D perhaps matches TRBD1 (5 bases). This CDR3 spans 17 amino acids. CDR1 is SGHAT, CDR2 FQNNGV, per germline. The germline V and J ends were trimmed by 6 bases and 4 bases, with 24 bases remaining between them. The CDR3 sequence is CASRALSQGLLGYGYTF. CDR3 coding DNA: TGTGCCAGCAGAGCTCTTAGTCAGGGACTTTTAGGCTATGGCTACACCTTC.

This chain connects TRBV29-1 to TRBJ2-1, with D perhaps matching TRBD2 (5 bases). The V end was cut by 1 base, the J end by 4 bases, with 11 bases between. The CDR3 spans 14 residues. Germline V gene data show CDR1 as SQVTM and CDR2 as ANQGSEA. The CDR3 nucleotides are TGCAGCGTTGAAGGGACTTACTTTTACAATGAGCAGTTCTTC. Its protein product is CSVEGTYFYNEQFF.

This clone was picked up a small number of times. V usage is TRBV6-5 and J usage is TRBJ2-7, with 7 bases identical to TRBD2. CDR1 is MNHEY and CDR2 is SVGAGI in the germline V gene. Trimming removed 1 base from V and 3 bases from J; junction bases left unmatched: 3. CDR3 length: 14 amino acids. The CDR3 DNA reads as TGTGCCAGCAGTTACTTCGGGACTAACTACGAGCAGTACTTC. Encoded protein: CASSYFGTNYEQYF.

This clone has just a few counts. This chain uses TRBV6-1 with TRBJ2-7; 10 bases are a match to TRBD1. Looked up from germline, CDR1 is MNHNS and CDR2 is SASEGT. This CDR3 has 15 amino acids. The ends lost 3 bases at V and 3 bases at J; junction bases unmatched: 5. The CDR3 bases are TGTGCCAGCAGTGACCCGGGACAGGGGAGCTACGAGCAGTACTTC. As protein: CASSDPGQGSYEQYF.

The rearrangement links TRBV19 to TRBJ2-2, with 14 bases that match TRBD2. The CDR3 consists of 15 residues. From germline, CDR1 is LNHDA and CDR2 SQIVND (reference sequence). V was clipped by 6 bases and J by 5 bases; unmatched bases: 2. CDR3 residues: CASRGLAGETGELFF. In DNA, the CDR3 is TGTGCCAGTAGGGGACTAGCGGGAGAAACCGGGGAGCTGTTTTTT.

In nucleotides, the CDR3 is TGCGCCAGCAGCCAAGATAGGCTGACAGGGTGGTACACCTTC. Amino acid sequence: CASSQDRLTGWYTF. This rearrangement joins TRBV4-1 to TRBJ1-2; 7 positions match TRBD1. CDR1 and CDR2 (germline): MGHRA, YSYEKL. With V trimmed by 0 bases and J by 11 bases, 9 bases remained unmatched. The CDR3 is 14 amino acids.

CDR3 in amino acids: CASSPSTDTQYF. In DNA, the CDR3 is TGTGCCAGCTCACCATCGACAGATACGCAGTATTTT. This chain uses TRBV18 with TRBJ2-3; D is undetermined. The CDR3 has 12 amino acids. CDR1 KGHSH and CDR2 LQKENI come from the germline V gene. V shed 2 bases and J shed 3 bases, with 3 bases lying between them.

The chain couples TRBV30 to TRBJ2-1, with 7 bases that match TRBD2. In germline, CDR1 is GTSNPN, CDR2 SVGIG (reference sequence). Trimming removed 3 bases from V and 4 bases from J; junction bases left unmatched: 6. The CDR3 is 14 residues long. CDR3 DNA sequence: TGTGCCTGGAGGGGAGGGGAGCCATACAATGAGCAGTTCTTC. This codes for CAWRGGEPYNEQFF.

The chain has TRBV5-1 and TRBJ1-1; 8 bases fit TRBD1. The length of the CDR3 is 15 residues. Per the germline V gene, CDR1 is SGHRS and CDR2 is YFSETQ. The V and J ends lost 3 bases and 7 bases, in that order; junction bases with no gene match: 11. This CDR3 reads CASSSSKTGGGEAFF. CDR3 coding DNA: TGCGCCAGCAGCTCTAGTAAAACAGGGGGAGGTGAAGCTTTCTTT.

This chain uses TRBV19 with TRBJ1-4; a possible D gene is TRBD1 (6 bases). The germline V gene has CDR1 LNHDA and CDR2 SQIVND (reference sequence). Between the trimmed V and J ends, which lost 1 base and 7 bases, there was a span of 10 bases. This CDR3 is built from 14 residues. Here the CDR3 DNA reads TGTGCCAGTAGTATAGGGACAGAAAGTGAAAAACTGTTTTTT. The encoded protein is CASSIGTESEKLFF.

Only a few counts were recorded for this clone. This chain connects TRBV5-4 to TRBJ2-7; TRBD2 might be the D (6 bases). The CDR3 sequence is 14 residues long. Germline values: CDR1 SGHNT, CDR2 YYREEE (reference sequence). V lost 1 base and J lost 6, with 14 bases in between. The CDR3 protein is CASSLNTGVSEQYF. The CDR3, as DNA: TGTGCCAGCAGCTTGAACACGGGAGTTTCCGAGCAGTACTTC.

V and J are TRBV5-1 and TRBJ2-5; possibly TRBD2 for D (6 bases). V lost 2 bases and J 5 bases, leaving 13 bases between the germline ends. CDR3 length: 14 amino acids. The germline CDR1 and CDR2 sequences are SGHRS and YFSETQ. The CDR3 region is CASSFRLGEETQYF. CDR3 bases: TGCGCCAGCAGCTTCCGACTAGGCGAGGAGACCCAGTACTTC.

This chain connects TRBV7-8 to TRBJ2-7; D gene uncertain. The CDR3 totals 12 residues. Germline CDR1 reads SGHVS; CDR2 reads FQNEAQ. V lost 2 bases and J 1 base, leaving 3 bases between the germline ends. In DNA form, the CDR3 reads TGTGCCAGCAGCTTATCTTCCTACGAGCAGTACTTC. Its protein is CASSLSSYEQYF.

This rearrangement joins TRBV7-2 to TRBJ2-1; TRBD1 might be the D (7 bases). Trimming stripped 1 base from V and 2 bases from J, with 12 bases between. The CDR3 extends over 16 amino acids. The germline V gene has CDR1 SGHTA and CDR2 FQGNSA. The chain's CDR3 is CASSLEGRGAYNEQFF. CDR3 nucleotide sequence: TGTGCCAGCAGCTTAGAGGGCAGGGGGGCCTACAATGAGCAGTTCTTC.

J is TRBJ2-3 and V is TRBV6-1; 9 positions agree with TRBD1. V shed 6 bases, J shed 3 bases, and the junction held 7 bases outside the gene matches. CDR3 length: 15 residues. CDR1 and CDR2 (germline): MNHNS, SASEGT. In DNA, the CDR3 is TGTGCCAGCAGGGAGGGACAGGGAAGGACAGATACGCAGTATTTT. This codes for CASREGQGRTDTQYF.